One sample yielded the 24 T cell receptor beta chains listed below, sequenced in a study of blood T cell repertoires in COVID-19. Only in-frame clones appear in the TCRdb table, and some are missing; sequencing was by immunoSEQ multiplex PCR. The data show about 150,000 clones, with around 86% seen just once and roughly 2.4% held by the top ten. Sequencing used peripheral blood. These receptors all stem from a woman aged 80 or over with COVID-19, enrolled during active disease.

The genes are TRBV6-1 and TRBJ2-7; 9 nucleotides agree with TRBD1. Germline values: CDR1 MNHNS, CDR2 SASEGT. The V and J ends lost 4 bases and 3 bases, in that order; junction bases with no gene match: 10. The CDR3 is 16 residues long. CDR3 protein: CASSGGPGQGIYEQYF. The CDR3 nucleotides are TGTGCCAGCAGTGGGGGCCCGGGACAGGGCATCTACGAGCAGTACTTC.

V is TRBV6-5 and J is TRBJ1-3, with 7 positions matching TRBD1. This CDR3 is built from 14 residues. CDR1 is MNHEY and CDR2 is SVGAGI in the germline V gene. V lost 5 bases to trimming and J lost 4 bases; unmatched junction nucleotides: 5. The CDR3, as DNA: TGTGCCAGCAGTAAACAGGGGACGGGAAACACCATATATTTT. Amino acids: CASSKQGTGNTIYF.

The chain recombines TRBV19 with TRBJ1-1; possible D gene TRBD1, 5 bases. Germline CDR1 is LNHDA and CDR2 is SQIVND (reference sequence). V was trimmed by 6 bases and J by 5 bases, leaving 22 bases between them. The CDR3 covers 16 residues. CDR3 region: CASSGGGTVGTTEAFF. The DNA of the CDR3 is TGTGCCAGTAGCGGAGGAGGGACGGTAGGTACGACTGAAGCTTTCTTT.

J is TRBJ2-3 and V is TRBV14; D gene unclear. The V gene lost 6 bases and the J gene lost 2 bases, with 12 bases spanning the gap. The germline gives CDR1 SGHDN, CDR2 FVKESK. The CDR3 contains 14 residues. This CDR3 reads CASRHLGSTDTQYF. The DNA for the CDR3 is TGTGCCAGCAGACACCTAGGCTCCACAGATACGCAGTATTTT.

V and J are TRBV11-2 and TRBJ1-1; D is perhaps TRBD1 (6 bases). Germline V CDR1 and CDR2: SGHAT, FQNNGV. Between the trimmed V and J ends, which lost 1 base and 2 bases, there was a span of 11 bases. This CDR3 comprises 15 residues. The CDR3 DNA reads TGTGCCAGCAGCTTAGGCCAAGGGGGAAACACTGAAGCTTTCTTT. Its translation: CASSLGQGGNTEAFF.

The rearrangement uses TRBV24-1 and TRBJ2-7; 15 positions match TRBD2. CDR3 length equals 18 residues. V gave up 8 bases and J gave up 2 bases; unmatched junction bases: 12. From germline, CDR1 is KGHDR and CDR2 SFDVKD. The CDR3 region has the DNA TGTGCCACCAACCCCGGGACTAGCGGGGGGAACCCACCCTACGAGCAGTACTTC. Protein product: CATNPGTSGGNPPYEQYF.

This clone was seen only once. V gene TRBV28 combines with J gene TRBJ1-5; no clear D gene. V lost 1 base to trimming and J lost 6 bases, with 4 bases between them. The CDR3 loop spans 12 amino acids. Germline V gene sequence: CDR1 MDHEN, CDR2 SYDVKM. The CDR3 sequence: CASSLLAQPQHF. The CDR3 bases are TGTGCCAGCAGTTTATTGGCTCAGCCCCAGCATTTT.

This clone was observed once. The chain uses TRBV28 and TRBJ2-5, with 7 bases fitting TRBD1. This CDR3 has 15 residues. The germline V gene has CDR1 MDHEN and CDR2 SYDVKM. J was trimmed by 4 bases and V by 1 base; bases with no gene match: 6. CDR3 region: CASSLFQGGAETQYF. The DNA of the CDR3 is TGTGCCAGCAGTTTATTCCAAGGGGGCGCAGAGACCCAGTACTTC.

The rearrangement links TRBV5-1 to TRBJ2-1; 7 nucleotides match TRBD2. Germline loops: CDR1 SGHRS, CDR2 YFSETQ. J was trimmed by 0 bases and V by 7 bases; bases with no gene match: 7. CDR3 size: 15 residues. This chain's CDR3 is CASSGSGNSYNEQFF. The CDR3 nucleotides read TGCGCCAGCTCCGGGAGCGGGAACTCCTACAATGAGCAGTTCTTC.

Note on this clone: One junction end does not reproduce the germline sequence, and a read error may be involved. Other nucleotide sequences from this sample produce the same CDR3. V usage is TRBV12-3 or TRBV12-4 and J usage is TRBJ2-7; D is perhaps TRBD1 (5 bases). The CDR3 runs to 12 residues. The chain's CDR3 is CASSFQGYEQYF. The CDR3 DNA reads as TGTGCCAGCAGTTTCCAGGGCTACGAGCAATACTTC.

The chain combines TRBV28 with TRBJ1-5, with D hard to call. The CDR3 runs to 12 residues. Trimming pared 3 bases from V and 7 bases from J, leaving 7 bases between. The V gene's germline CDR1 is MDHEN and CDR2 SYDVKM. DNA of the CDR3: TGTGCCAGCAGTTTTGGAGGGCAGCCCCAGCATTTT. It yields the protein CASSFGGQPQHF.

V usage is TRBV7-6 and J usage is TRBJ2-2, with 7 bases that match TRBD2. CDR3 size: 15 residues. Trimming removed 3 bases from V and 4 bases from J; junction bases left unmatched: 5. Germline lookup yields CDR1 SGHVS and CDR2 FNYEAQ. The CDR3 DNA is TGTGCCAGCAGCTTGGGAGGGGATAGCACCGGGGAGCTGTTTTTT. Residues: CASSLGGDSTGELFF.

The chain joins TRBV29-1 to TRBJ2-3, with 8 bases lining up with TRBD2. The CDR3 spans 16 residues. The germline gives CDR1 SQVTM, CDR2 ANQGSEA. V was pared by 7 bases and J by 2 bases, with 14 bases of the junction left unmatched. CDR3: CSARARSGAHTDTQYF. The CDR3 nucleotides are TGCAGCGCGAGGGCCCGTAGCGGGGCCCACACAGATACGCAGTATTTT.

The CDR3 coding sequence is TGTGCCAGCAGCCGAGACAGGAGCTCCTATAATTCACCCCTCCACTTT. Residues: CASSRDRSSYNSPLHF. The rearrangement joins TRBV27 to TRBJ1-6; D possibly corresponds to TRBD1 (6 bases). V gave up 6 bases and J gave up 0 bases, with 12 bases separating them. The germline V gene encodes CDR1 MNHEY and CDR2 SMNVEV (reference sequence). The CDR3 covers 16 residues.

The chain uses TRBV19 and TRBJ1-2; 9 positions match TRBD1. From germline, CDR1 is LNHDA and CDR2 SQIVND (reference sequence). V lost 4 bases, J lost 8 bases, and 11 bases stayed unmatched. The CDR3 contains 15 residues. The CDR3 loop reads CASSTTDRGKGGYTF. The DNA for the CDR3 is TGTGCCAGTAGTACTACGGACAGGGGAAAGGGAGGCTACACCTTC.

This clone has only one observation. The chain employs TRBV5-5 and TRBJ2-2; D gene uncertain. With 0 bases removed from V and 3 bases from J, the gap between germline ends came to 9 bases. Looked up from germline, CDR1 is SGHKS and CDR2 is YYEKEE (reference sequence). The CDR3 runs to 15 residues. The CDR3 coding sequence is TGTGCCAGCAGCTTGGGTGGGCGAGACACCGGGGAGCTGTTTTTT. This codes for CASSLGGRDTGELFF.

The CDR3 loop reads CASSLAAGYNEQFF. The CDR3, as DNA: TGTGCCAGCAGCTTGGCGGCGGGGTATAATGAGCAGTTCTTC. The rearrangement joins TRBV11-2 to TRBJ2-1; the D gene is possibly TRBD2 (6 bases). The germline gives CDR1 SGHAT, CDR2 FQNNGV. The CDR3 has 14 amino acids. V was shortened by 3 bases and J by 7 bases, with 13 bases between the two germline ends.

The chain has TRBV29-1 and TRBJ1-5; D is unclear. Trimming pared 4 bases from V and 5 bases from J, leaving 12 bases between. CDR1 and CDR2 (germline): SQVTM, ANQGSEA. This CDR3 is built from 13 residues. Here the CDR3 reads CSVGANHDQPQHF. The CDR3 region has the DNA TGCAGCGTTGGGGCAAACCACGATCAGCCCCAGCATTTT.

The chain uses TRBV18 and TRBJ2-1; TRBD2 matches 8 bases. This CDR3 comprises 23 residues. Germline V gives CDR1 KGHSH, CDR2 LQKENI. The trim removed 1 base at V and 12 bases at J, leaving 35 bases unmatched. CDR3 sequence: CASSPLWVIGRAGEKAGTLGQFF. Here the CDR3 DNA reads TGTGCCAGCTCACCACTCTGGGTTATCGGTAGAGCGGGAGAGAAGGCCGGTACGTTGGGGCAGTTCTTC.

The CDR3, as DNA: TGTGCCAGCAGCTTGGGGACCCCTAGCGGGACGCTCCCCGAGCAGTACTTC. Protein: CASSLGTPSGTLPEQYF. V usage is TRBV5-6 and J usage is TRBJ2-7; TRBD2 aligns across 9 bases. This CDR3 is 17 amino acids long. V shed 0 bases and J 6 bases; nucleotides not matched to a gene: 13. Germline V gene lookup returns CDR1 SGHDT and CDR2 YYEEEE.

In DNA, the CDR3 is TGTGCCAGCAGCCCAAACAGGGAACAGTTCTTC. Encoded protein: CASSPNREQFF. The chain joins TRBV6-5 to TRBJ2-1, with TRBD1 as a possible D gene (6 bases). With 6 bases removed from V and 13 bases from J, the gap between germline ends came to 13 bases. The CDR3 loop spans 11 amino acids. Germline CDR1 is MNHEY and CDR2 is SVGAGI.

The rearrangement links TRBV3-1 (or the pseudogene TRBV3-2) to TRBJ1-6, with TRBD1 as a possible D gene (5 bases). This CDR3 contains 15 residues. From germline, CDR1 is LGHDT and CDR2 YNNKEL (reference sequence). V lost 0 bases and J lost 5, with 8 bases in between. The CDR3 DNA sequence: TGTGCCAGCAGCCAAGATGGGGCCGATAATTCACCCCTCCACTTT. Its translation: CASSQDGADNSPLHF.

The chain is built from TRBV6-6 and TRBJ2-5; TRBD2 agrees at 12 bases. The CDR3 length is 16 residues. Looked up from germline, CDR1 is MNHNY and CDR2 is SVGAGI (reference sequence). The ends lost 0 bases at V and 5 bases at J; junction bases unmatched: 4. The CDR3 nucleotides read TGTGCCAGCAGTTACTCCCTAGCGGGAGGGTCGGAGACCCAGTACTTC. It encodes CASSYSLAGGSETQYF.

This clone was counted a single time. The rearrangement joins TRBV19 to TRBJ2-7; no definite D call. CDR3 length: 16 amino acids. Trimming cost V 6 bases and J 2 bases, with 20 bases left between them. CDR1 and CDR2 (germline): LNHDA, SQIVND (reference sequence). In DNA, the CDR3 is TGTGCCAGTAGCTTCACTATTATCGGAAAAGCCTACGAGCAGTACTTC. Translated: CASSFTIIGKAYEQYF.